Listed below are T cell receptor beta chains from one sample, sequenced in a study of blood T cell repertoires in COVID-19. Assay: immunoSEQ multiplex PCR; the TCRdb copy retains only in-frame clones and omits some. The sample holds 60,000 or so clones, around four fifths seen once. The sample taken for sequencing was peripheral blood. The receptors derive from a man aged 25 to 45 with COVID-19, enrolled during active disease. Each CDR3 is given with its conserved first and last residue. Fields, in order: V gene, J gene, CDR3 protein.

TRBV5-6,TRBJ1-4,CASSVDRDRGHGLDEKLFF
TRBV2,TRBJ2-3,CASKMTGGDDTQYF
TRBV6-2/TRBV6-3,TRBJ1-2,CASSLRQVYGYTF
TRBV7-9,TRBJ2-7,CASSSSTETYEQYF
TRBV5-6,TRBJ2-7,CASSLSSYEQYF
TRBV6-5,TRBJ2-7,CASSYSRVHEQYF
TRBV11-2,TRBJ2-7,CASSFRLAGSNEQYF
TRBV4-2,TRBJ2-6,CASSQDGGAGANVLTF
TRBV5-8,TRBJ1-5,CASSFWGGRSQPQHF
TRBV10-3,TRBJ2-2,CAISEEEGSAGELFF
TRBV30,TRBJ2-7,CAWSVYQRGGAGEQYF
TRBV7-5,TRBJ1-5,CVRSWQGAGNQPQHF
TRBV27,TRBJ2-5,CASSPWTTFQETQYF
TRBV4-1,TRBJ2-2,CASSLSSLAGELFF
TRBV7-9,TRBJ2-1,CASSSVTSETNNEQFF
TRBV28,TRBJ1-4,CASSPLDITNEKLFF
TRBV6-4,TRBJ2-1,CATAVEAGSYNEQFF
TRBV5-1,TRBJ2-1,CASSLTGGSSYNEQFF
TRBV3-1/TRBV3-2,TRBJ2-3,CASSQDQFSGNTQYF
TRBV30,TRBJ1-2,CAWSVPRAFEGYTF
TRBV5-1,TRBJ1-2,CASSWGQGARGYTF
TRBV7-9,TRBJ1-2,CASSLADRGYGYTF
TRBV4-1,TRBJ1-1,CASSQGFSVNTEAFF
TRBV30,TRBJ2-7,CAWSRTGAFYEQYF
TRBV6-6,TRBJ2-1,CASSYSGSGNNEQFF
TRBV5-4,TRBJ1-2,CASSLEGQGLYGYTF
TRBV28,TRBJ1-4,CASLGAGGNEKLFF
TRBV7-2,TRBJ1-1,CASSQSHREGAFF
TRBV6-5,TRBJ2-1,CASSESSRNEQFF
TRBV28,TRBJ2-7,CASSVIAGESYEQYF
TRBV27,TRBJ2-5,CASSHPGGQETQYF
TRBV6-6,TRBJ2-1,CASSSGQGGYNEQFF
TRBV2,TRBJ2-2,CASRPDSINTGELFF
TRBV7-8,TRBJ2-7,CASSLVLEQYF
TRBV4-3,TRBJ1-1,CASSQVTGWNTEAFF
TRBV6-6,TRBJ2-3,CASSLPTSTQYF
TRBV4-2,TRBJ1-1,CASSPGGGNTEAFF
TRBV4-3,TRBJ1-2,CASSQERGHGYTF
TRBV4-1,TRBJ1-5,CASSQETVGQGAGNQPQHF
TRBV2,TRBJ1-6,CASSERVRHNSPLHF
TRBV5-1,TRBJ2-1,CASSLLGGVPGDEQFF
TRBV10-1,TRBJ2-3,CASSVWRGPGRCRGTQYF
TRBV2,TRBJ2-3,CASRGGLARTDTQYF
TRBV7-7,TRBJ2-7,CASSPGTSGSLWYF
TRBV2,TRBJ1-5,CASSASGVYSNQPQHF
TRBV28,TRBJ2-1,CASSLSRGSSYNEQFF
TRBV5-6,TRBJ1-5,CASSFTQGNLGNQPQHF
TRBV27,TRBJ2-1,CASRGSGIEQFF